A selection of T cell receptor beta chains follows, all from one sample in a study of T cell repertoires in cytomegalovirus infection. Via MiXCR, TCRdb re-called the reads, giving one row per CDR3 protein. This repertoire shows a few hundred thousand distinct CDR3 sequences, 17% found once; its top ten account for around 12%. Source material: PBMCs. The receptors derive from a human donor in good health (CMV status not recorded). Some clones in this sample may be carry-over from other donors' samples. Both conserved end residues are part of each CDR3. Each record gives: clone size, J gene, CDR3 length, V gene, D gene, CDR3 protein, CDR3 DNA. D genes are given only for firm matches. Size values are once, few and many counts, or a class for expanded clones, and some rows have none.

clone size: few
J gene: TRBJ1-2
CDR3 length: 13
V gene: TRBV4-2
D gene: TRBD1
CDR3 protein: CASSQDRAYGYTF
CDR3 DNA: TGTGCCAGCAGCCAGGACAGGGCCTATGGCTACACCTTC

clone size: few
J gene: TRBJ2-7
CDR3 length: 14
V gene: TRBV5-1
D gene: TRBD1
CDR3 protein: CASSRRTGYYEQYF
CDR3 DNA: TGCGCCAGCAGCCGCCGGACAGGGTACTACGAGCAGTACTTC

clone size: -
J gene: TRBJ2-3
CDR3 length: 20
V gene: TRBV27
D gene: TRBD2
CDR3 protein: CASSYRVAGGSDTSTDTQYF
CDR3 DNA: TGTGCCAGCAGTTACCGAGTGGCGGGGGGCTCGGATACTAGCACAGATACGCAGTATTTT

clone size: -
J gene: TRBJ2-7
CDR3 length: 13
V gene: TRBV7-3
D gene: -
CDR3 protein: CASSFQGVHEQYF
CDR3 DNA: TGTGCCAGCAGCTTCCAGGGAGTCCACGAGCAGTACTTC

clone size: -
J gene: TRBJ2-7
CDR3 length: 15
V gene: TRBV5-1
D gene: -
CDR3 protein: CASSLGYQGLGEQYF
CDR3 DNA: TGCGCCAGCAGCTTGGGGTATCAGGGTTTAGGCGAGCAGTACTTC

clone size: many
J gene: TRBJ2-3
CDR3 length: 15
V gene: TRBV12-3/TRBV12-4
D gene: TRBD2
CDR3 protein: CASRATAGGPDTQYF
CDR3 DNA: TGTGCCAGCAGGGCCACCGCGGGGGGGCCAGATACGCAGTATTTT

clone size: -
J gene: TRBJ1-1
CDR3 length: 14
V gene: TRBV5-4
D gene: TRBD1
CDR3 protein: CASSYDRAYTEAFF
CDR3 DNA: TGTGCCAGCAGTTATGACAGGGCCTACACTGAAGCTTTCTTT

clone size: -
J gene: TRBJ1-5
CDR3 length: 15
V gene: TRBV19
D gene: TRBD1
CDR3 protein: CASSIEGTEIQPQHF
CDR3 DNA: TGTGCCAGTAGTATAGAAGGGACAGAGATTCAGCCCCAGCATTTT

clone size: -
J gene: TRBJ2-3
CDR3 length: 16
V gene: TRBV7-3
D gene: TRBD2
CDR3 protein: CASSSGLAASTDTQYF
CDR3 DNA: TGTGCCAGCAGCTCAGGACTAGCGGCTAGCACAGATACGCAGTATTTT

clone size: many
J gene: TRBJ2-3
CDR3 length: 17
V gene: TRBV7-6
D gene: -
CDR3 protein: CASSLVSPEDSTDTQYF
CDR3 DNA: TGTGCCAGCAGCTTAGTATCCCCGGAAGATAGCACAGATACGCAGTATTTT

clone size: -
J gene: TRBJ1-5
CDR3 length: 15
V gene: TRBV7-8
D gene: -
CDR3 protein: CASSLGRGRSQPQHF
CDR3 DNA: TGTGCCAGCAGCTTAGGCCGGGGACGAAGTCAGCCCCAGCATTTT

clone size: -
J gene: TRBJ2-5
CDR3 length: 19
V gene: TRBV18
D gene: TRBD1
CDR3 protein: CASSRTTAQGVASRETQYF
CDR3 DNA: TGTGCCAGCTCCCGGACCACGGCACAGGGGGTAGCCTCAAGGGAGACCCAGTACTTC

clone size: -
J gene: TRBJ2-5
CDR3 length: 13
V gene: TRBV20-1
D gene: -
CDR3 protein: CSARGHQGETQYF
CDR3 DNA: TGCAGTGCTAGGGGACACCAAGGAGAGACCCAGTACTTC

clone size: -
J gene: TRBJ2-3
CDR3 length: 15
V gene: TRBV7-9
D gene: -
CDR3 protein: CASSFPTSGTDTQYF
CDR3 DNA: TGTGCCAGCAGCTTTCCTACTAGTGGCACAGATACGCAGTATTTT

clone size: -
J gene: TRBJ1-2
CDR3 length: 14
V gene: TRBV7-6
D gene: TRBD1
CDR3 protein: CASSALQGRDGYTF
CDR3 DNA: TGTGCCAGCAGCGCGCTACAGGGGAGGGATGGCTACACCTTC

clone size: -
J gene: TRBJ2-5
CDR3 length: 15
V gene: TRBV7-2
D gene: TRBD2
CDR3 protein: CASSLGGGARKTQYF
CDR3 DNA: TGTGCCAGCAGCTTGGGCGGGGGGGCCAGGAAGACCCAGTACTTC

clone size: many
J gene: TRBJ2-2
CDR3 length: 15
V gene: TRBV7-6
D gene: -
CDR3 protein: CASSPRDTPTGELFF
CDR3 DNA: TGTGCCAGCAGCCCCCGGGACACTCCCACCGGGGAGCTGTTTTTT

clone size: few
J gene: TRBJ1-2
CDR3 length: 15
V gene: TRBV4-2
D gene: -
CDR3 protein: CASSQGAAGEFGYTF
CDR3 DNA: TGTGCCAGCAGCCAGGGCGCCGCAGGGGAGTTTGGCTACACCTTC

clone size: many
J gene: TRBJ1-4
CDR3 length: 15
V gene: TRBV28
D gene: -
CDR3 protein: CASSFRGSTNEKLFF
CDR3 DNA: TGTGCCAGCAGTTTCCGCGGTTCAACTAATGAAAAACTGTTTTTT